The clone carrying this T cell receptor beta chain was observed a single time. The length of the CDR3 is 12 residues. Germline assignment: CDR1 SGHTA and CDR2 FQGNSA. V was cut by 5 bases and J by 9 bases, with 13 bases left in between. In the study's own analysis: Amplification with reference gene primers provided the estimates of nucleated cell counts. Method: immunoSEQ multiplex PCR; TCRdb's copy keeps in-frame clones and lacks some. The V and J calls and clone size are taken from that table; D and trimming were inferred from the DNA. The sample holds about 67,000 clones; about 89% are singletons and the top ten take 8% to 9.5%. The entry originates in a study of blood T cell repertoires in COVID-19. Study as a whole: The United States, Italy and Spain were the sources of the acute and convalescent COVID-19 samples.

This TCR was recovered from a man between 50 and 59 years old with active COVID-19. Sequenced: peripheral blood. This sequence joins TRBV7-2 and TRBJ1-1, with D perhaps matching TRBD1 (5 bases). CDR3 amino acids: CASSLDTAKAFF. As DNA, the CDR3 is TGTGCCAGCAGCCTGGACACTGCCAAAGCTTTCTTT.